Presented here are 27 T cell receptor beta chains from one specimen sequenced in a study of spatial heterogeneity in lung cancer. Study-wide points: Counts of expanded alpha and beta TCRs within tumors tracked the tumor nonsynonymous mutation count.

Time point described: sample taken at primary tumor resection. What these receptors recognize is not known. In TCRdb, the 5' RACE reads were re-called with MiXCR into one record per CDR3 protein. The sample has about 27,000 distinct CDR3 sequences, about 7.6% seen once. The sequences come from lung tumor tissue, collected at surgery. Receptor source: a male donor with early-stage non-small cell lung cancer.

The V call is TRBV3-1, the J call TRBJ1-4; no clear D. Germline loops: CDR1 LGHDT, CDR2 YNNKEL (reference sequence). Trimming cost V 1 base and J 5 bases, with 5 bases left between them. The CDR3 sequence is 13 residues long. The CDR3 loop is CASSQGQNEKLFF. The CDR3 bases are TGTGCCAGCAGCCAAGGGCAGAATGAAAAACTGTTTTTT.

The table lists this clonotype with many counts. The chain's CDR3 is CASSTLSGGQGVNGYTF. The CDR3 DNA follows: TGTGCCAGCAGTACTTTATCGGGAGGACAGGGCGTGAATGGCTACACCTTC. This sequence joins TRBV27 and TRBJ1-2; 8 bases match TRBD1. Germline-derived CDR1 and CDR2 are MNHEY and SMNVEV (reference sequence). With V trimmed by 5 bases and J by 6 bases, 17 bases remained unmatched. The CDR3 contains 17 residues.

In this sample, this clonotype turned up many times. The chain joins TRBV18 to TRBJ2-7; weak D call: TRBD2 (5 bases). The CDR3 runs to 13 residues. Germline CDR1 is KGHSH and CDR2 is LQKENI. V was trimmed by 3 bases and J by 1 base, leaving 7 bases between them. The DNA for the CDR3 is TGTGCCAGCTCACCCAGCGGATCCTACGAGCAGTACTTC. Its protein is CASSPSGSYEQYF.

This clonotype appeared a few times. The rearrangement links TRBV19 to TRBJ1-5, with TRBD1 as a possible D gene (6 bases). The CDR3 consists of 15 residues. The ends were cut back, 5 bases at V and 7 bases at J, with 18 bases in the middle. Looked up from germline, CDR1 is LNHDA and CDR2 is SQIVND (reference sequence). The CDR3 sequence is CASSSDNRAGQPQHF. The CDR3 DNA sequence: TGTGCCAGTAGTTCCGATAACAGGGCTGGGCAGCCCCAGCATTTT.

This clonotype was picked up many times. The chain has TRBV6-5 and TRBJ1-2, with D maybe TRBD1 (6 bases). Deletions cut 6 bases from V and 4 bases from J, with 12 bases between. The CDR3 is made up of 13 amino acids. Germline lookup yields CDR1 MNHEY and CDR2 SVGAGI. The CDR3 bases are TGTGCCAGCAGACGAAGACAGGCCTATGGCTACACCTTC. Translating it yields CASRRRQAYGYTF.

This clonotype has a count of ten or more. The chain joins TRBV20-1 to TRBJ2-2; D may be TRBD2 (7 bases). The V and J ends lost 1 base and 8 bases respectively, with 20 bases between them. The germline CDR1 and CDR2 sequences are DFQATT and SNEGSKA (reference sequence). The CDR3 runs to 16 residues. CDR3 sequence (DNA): TGCAGTGCTAGAGTCCCCAGACGGGGGGCGACGGGGGAGCTGTTTTTT. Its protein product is CSARVPRRGATGELFF.

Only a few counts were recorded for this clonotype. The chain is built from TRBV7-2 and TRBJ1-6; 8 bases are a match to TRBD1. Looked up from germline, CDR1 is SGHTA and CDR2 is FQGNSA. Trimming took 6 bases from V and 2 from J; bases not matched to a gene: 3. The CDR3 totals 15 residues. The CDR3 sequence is CASRPQGAYNSPLHF. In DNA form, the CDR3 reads TGTGCCAGCAGGCCACAGGGGGCCTATAATTCACCCCTCCACTTT.

The CDR3 DNA follows: TGTGCCAGCCGTCGGACAGTGAACACTGAAGCTTTCTTT. This codes for CASRRTVNTEAFF. V is TRBV6-4 and J is TRBJ1-1, with D possibly being TRBD1 (6 bases). This CDR3 has 13 residues. Germline CDR1 reads MRHNA; CDR2 reads SNTAGT. With 8 bases removed from V and 0 bases from J, the gap between germline ends came to 10 bases.

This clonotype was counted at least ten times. CDR3 bases: TGTGCCAGCAGCTTCTCCAGGGGTGACCATGGCTACACCTTC. Translating gives CASSFSRGDHGYTF. The J gene is TRBJ1-2, the V gene TRBV7-2; possible D gene TRBD1, 6 bases. Germline values: CDR1 SGHTA, CDR2 FQGNSA. This CDR3 has 14 residues. V gave up 3 bases and J gave up 6 bases, with 14 bases separating them.

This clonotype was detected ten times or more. Here the CDR3 reads CASSYAGFLYGYTF. As DNA, the CDR3 is TGTGCCAGCAGTTACGCGGGATTCCTCTATGGCTACACCTTC. This chain links TRBV6-2 or TRBV6-3 with TRBJ1-2; D ambiguous. The CDR3 totals 14 residues. Germline lookup yields CDR1 MNHEY and CDR2 SVGEGT. Trimming cost V 2 bases and J 4 bases, with 11 bases left between them.

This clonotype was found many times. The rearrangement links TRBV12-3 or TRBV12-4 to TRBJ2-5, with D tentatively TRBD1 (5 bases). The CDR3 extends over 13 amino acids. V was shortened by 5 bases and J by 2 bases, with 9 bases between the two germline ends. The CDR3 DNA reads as TGTGCCAGCAGTCAAACAGGTCAAGAGACCCAGTACTTC. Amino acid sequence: CASSQTGQETQYF.

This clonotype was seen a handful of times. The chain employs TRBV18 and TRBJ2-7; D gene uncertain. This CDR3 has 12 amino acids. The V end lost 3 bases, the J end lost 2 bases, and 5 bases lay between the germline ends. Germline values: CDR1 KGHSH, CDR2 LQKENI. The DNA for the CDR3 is TGTGCCAGCTCACCCCCCACCTACGAGCAGTACTTC. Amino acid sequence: CASSPPTYEQYF.

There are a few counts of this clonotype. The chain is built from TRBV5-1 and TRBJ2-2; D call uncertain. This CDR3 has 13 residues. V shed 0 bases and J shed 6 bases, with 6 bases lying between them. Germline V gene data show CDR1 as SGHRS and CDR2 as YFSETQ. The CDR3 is CASSLVTPGELFF. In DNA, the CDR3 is TGCGCCAGCAGCTTGGTCACCCCCGGGGAGCTGTTTTTT.

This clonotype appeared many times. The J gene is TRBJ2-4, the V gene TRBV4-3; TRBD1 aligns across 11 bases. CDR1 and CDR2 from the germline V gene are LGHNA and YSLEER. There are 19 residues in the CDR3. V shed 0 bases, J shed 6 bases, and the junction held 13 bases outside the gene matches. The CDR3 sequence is CASSQDLAGTGGQGNIQYF. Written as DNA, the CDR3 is TGCGCCAGCAGCCAAGATCTGGCCGGGACAGGGGGGCAGGGAAACATTCAGTACTTC.

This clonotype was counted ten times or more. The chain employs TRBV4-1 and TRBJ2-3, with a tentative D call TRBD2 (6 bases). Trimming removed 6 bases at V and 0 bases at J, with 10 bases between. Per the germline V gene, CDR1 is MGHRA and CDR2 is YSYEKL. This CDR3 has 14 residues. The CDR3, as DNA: TGCGCCAGCAGGGTAGCGGAGAGCACAGATACGCAGTATTTT. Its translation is CASRVAESTDTQYF.

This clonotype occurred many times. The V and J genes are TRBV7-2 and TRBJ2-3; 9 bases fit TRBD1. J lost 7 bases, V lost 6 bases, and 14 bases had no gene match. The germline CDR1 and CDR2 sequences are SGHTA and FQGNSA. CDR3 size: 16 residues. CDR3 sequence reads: CASSQRQGGTHYTQYF. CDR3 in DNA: TGTGCCAGCAGTCAAAGACAGGGGGGGACCCATTATACGCAGTATTTT.

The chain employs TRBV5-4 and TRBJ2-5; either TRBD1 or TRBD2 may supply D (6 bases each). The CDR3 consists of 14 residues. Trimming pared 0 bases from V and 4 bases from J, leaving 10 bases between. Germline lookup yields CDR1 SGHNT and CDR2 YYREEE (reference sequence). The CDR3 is CASSLVEGGETQYF. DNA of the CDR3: TGTGCCAGCAGCTTGGTAGAGGGGGGAGAGACCCAGTACTTC.

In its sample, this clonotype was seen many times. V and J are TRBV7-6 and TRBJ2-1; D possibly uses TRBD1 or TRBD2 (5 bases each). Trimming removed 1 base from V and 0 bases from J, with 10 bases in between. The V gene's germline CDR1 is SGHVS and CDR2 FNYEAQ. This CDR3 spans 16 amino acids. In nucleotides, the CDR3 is TGTGCCAGCAGCTTAGGGGGGTGGAGCTCCTACAATGAGCAGTTCTTC. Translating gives CASSLGGWSSYNEQFF.

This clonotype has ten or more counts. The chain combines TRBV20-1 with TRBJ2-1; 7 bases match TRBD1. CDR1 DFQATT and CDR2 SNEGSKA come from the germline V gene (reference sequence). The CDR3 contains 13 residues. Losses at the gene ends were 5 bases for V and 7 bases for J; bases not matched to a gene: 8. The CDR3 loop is CSAFHRGKNEQFF. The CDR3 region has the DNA TGCAGTGCTTTTCACAGGGGAAAAAATGAGCAGTTCTTC.

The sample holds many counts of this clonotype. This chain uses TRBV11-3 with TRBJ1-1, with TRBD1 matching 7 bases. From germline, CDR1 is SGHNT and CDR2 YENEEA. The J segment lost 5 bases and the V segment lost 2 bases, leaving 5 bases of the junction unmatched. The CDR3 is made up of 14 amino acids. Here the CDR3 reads CASSLTGDGTEAFF. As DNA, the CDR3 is TGTGCCAGCAGCTTAACAGGGGATGGGACTGAAGCTTTCTTT.

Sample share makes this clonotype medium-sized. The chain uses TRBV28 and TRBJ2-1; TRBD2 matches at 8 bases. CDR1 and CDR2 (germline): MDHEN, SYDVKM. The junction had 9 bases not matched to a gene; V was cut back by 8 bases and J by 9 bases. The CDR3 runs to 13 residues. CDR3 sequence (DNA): TGTGCCAGCCTAGGGACTAGTGCCCTTGAGCAGTTCTTC. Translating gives CASLGTSALEQFF. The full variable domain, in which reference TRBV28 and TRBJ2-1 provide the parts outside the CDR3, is DVKVTQSSRYLVKRTGEKVFLECVQDMDHENMFWYRQDPGLGLRLIYFSYDVKMKEKGDIPEGYSVSREKKERFSLILESASTNQTSMYLCASLGTSALEQFFGPGTRLTVL.

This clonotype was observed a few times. This CDR3 reads CASSYDRQENIQYF. The CDR3 nucleotides are TGTGCCAGCAGTTACGATCGGCAGGAAAACATTCAGTACTTC. The rearrangement links TRBV6-2 or TRBV6-3 to TRBJ2-4; D is undetermined. This CDR3 region has 14 residues. The germline V and J ends were trimmed by 2 bases and 5 bases, with 10 bases remaining between them. Germline V gene data show CDR1 as MNHEY and CDR2 as SVGEGT.

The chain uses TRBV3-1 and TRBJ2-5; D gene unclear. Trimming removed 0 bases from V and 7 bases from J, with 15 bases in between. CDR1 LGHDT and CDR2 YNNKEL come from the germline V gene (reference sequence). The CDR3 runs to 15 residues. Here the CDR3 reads CASSQDLVGIGTQYF. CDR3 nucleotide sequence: TGTGCCAGCAGCCAAGATTTGGTGGGGATAGGGACCCAGTACTTC.

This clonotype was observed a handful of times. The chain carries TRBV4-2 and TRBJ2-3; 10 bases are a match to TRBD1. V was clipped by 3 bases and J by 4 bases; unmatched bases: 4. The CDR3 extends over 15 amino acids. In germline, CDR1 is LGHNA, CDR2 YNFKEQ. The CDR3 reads CASSQTGGDADTQYF. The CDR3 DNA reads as TGTGCCAGCAGCCAGACAGGGGGCGACGCAGATACGCAGTATTTT.

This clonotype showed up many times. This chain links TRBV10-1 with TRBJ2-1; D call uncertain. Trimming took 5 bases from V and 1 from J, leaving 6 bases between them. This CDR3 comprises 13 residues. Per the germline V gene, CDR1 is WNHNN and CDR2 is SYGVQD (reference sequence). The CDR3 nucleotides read TGCGCCAGCAGTAAAGAGTCCTACAATGAGCAGTTCTTC. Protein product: CASSKESYNEQFF.

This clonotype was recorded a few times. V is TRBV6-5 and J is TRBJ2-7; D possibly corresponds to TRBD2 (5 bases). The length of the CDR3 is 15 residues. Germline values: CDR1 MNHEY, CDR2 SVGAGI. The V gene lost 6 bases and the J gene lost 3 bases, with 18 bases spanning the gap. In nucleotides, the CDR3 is TGTGCCAGCAGCCTGGAGGCGCGGCGAAACTACGAGCAGTACTTC. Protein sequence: CASSLEARRNYEQYF.

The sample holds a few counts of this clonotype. CDR3: CASSSVVAGGQETQYF. CDR3 nucleotide sequence: TGTGCCAGCAGCTCTGTCGTGGCAGGAGGCCAAGAGACCCAGTACTTC. This chain uses TRBV7-9 with TRBJ2-5, with D perhaps TRBD2 (5 bases). Per germline, CDR1 SEHNR and CDR2 FQNEAQ (reference sequence). The CDR3 is made up of 16 amino acids. Trimming stripped 4 bases from V and 1 base from J, with 16 bases between.